The 29 T cell receptor beta chains below come from one sample, sequenced in a study of CD8 T cells in Susac syndrome. With random hexamers, reverse transcription was performed on roughly 0.45 to 1 ug of RNA. MiXCR was run by TCRdb on the immunoSEQ multiplex PCR reads, yielding one entry per CDR3 protein. The sample includes fewer than 80,000 distinct CDR3 sequences, around 95% of them seen just once. Sample: CD8+ T cells from PBMCs. The receptors were gathered from a human donor with multiple sclerosis.

V usage is TRBV19 and J usage is TRBJ2-3; D remains ambiguous. Trimming removed 1 base from V and 2 bases from J, with 7 bases in between. Germline V CDR1 and CDR2: LNHDA, SQIVND (reference sequence). There are 14 residues in the CDR3. The CDR3 bases are TGTGCCAGTAGTATAGCCCTTTACACAGATACGCAGTATTTT. Amino acid sequence: CASSIALYTDTQYF.

This rearrangement joins TRBV20-1 to TRBJ2-7; the D is unclear. This CDR3 spans 12 amino acids. The germline V gene has CDR1 DFQATT and CDR2 SNEGSKA (reference sequence). V gave up 0 bases and J gave up 8 bases, with 11 bases separating them. In DNA, the CDR3 is TGCAGTGCTAGAGAGGTTAGCTCCCAGCAGTACTTC. It codes for CSAREVSSQQYF.

This chain joins TRBV7-6 and TRBJ2-1, with D possibly matching TRBD2 (5 bases). CDR1 and CDR2 (germline): SGHVS, FNYEAQ. The CDR3 runs to 15 residues. Trimming took 5 bases from V and 4 from J, leaving 15 bases between them. CDR3 protein: CASSQAASPYNEQFF. The CDR3 DNA reads TGTGCCAGCAGCCAGGCGGCTAGCCCGTACAATGAGCAGTTCTTC. Supplemented by reference TRBV7-6 and TRBJ2-1, the full variable domain reads GAGVSQSPRYKVTKRGQDVALRCDPISGHVSLYWYRQALGQGPEFLTYFNYEAQQDKSGLPNDRFSAERPEGSISTLTIQRTEQRDSAMYRCASSQAASPYNEQFFGPGTRLTVL.

V is TRBV10-3 and J is TRBJ1-5; the D gene is possibly TRBD1 (5 bases). Germline V gives CDR1 ENHRY, CDR2 SYGVKD. The V and J ends lost 2 bases and 10 bases respectively, with 21 bases between them. The CDR3 contains 16 residues. CDR3 region: CAISEGKRGGIEPQHF. In DNA form, the CDR3 reads TGTGCCATCAGTGAGGGCAAAAGGGGAGGTATTGAACCCCAGCATTTT.

The chain uses TRBV4-2 and TRBJ2-7; D is uncertain. The germline CDR1 and CDR2 sequences are LGHNA and YNFKEQ. This CDR3 spans 13 amino acids. V gave up 1 base and J gave up 6 bases, with 10 bases separating them. CDR3 nucleotide sequence: TGTGCCAGCAGCCAAGTTAGGGTTAGCGAGCAGTACTTC. Translating it yields CASSQVRVSEQYF.

V gene TRBV2 combines with J gene TRBJ2-1; TRBD2 agrees at 8 bases. This CDR3 has 14 amino acids. Germline CDR1 and CDR2: SNHLY and FYNNEI. Unmatched junction bases numbered 7, after V lost 4 bases and J lost 8 bases. CDR3 protein: CASSVSGSFDEQFF. CDR3 nucleotides: TGTGCCAGCAGTGTAAGCGGGAGCTTCGATGAGCAGTTCTTC.

The genes are TRBV13 and TRBJ2-7; 7 positions agree with TRBD1. J gave up 3 bases and V 4 bases, and 9 bases lay outside the gene matches. This CDR3 contains 15 residues. Germline CDR1 PRHDT, CDR2 FYEKMQ (reference sequence). CDR3 DNA sequence: TGTGCCAGCAGCTCATTACAGGGGAAGGACTACGAGCAGTACTTC. Its protein is CASSSLQGKDYEQYF.

The rearrangement links TRBV4-1 to TRBJ1-2; 7 nucleotides align to TRBD1. The germline gives CDR1 MGHRA, CDR2 YSYEKL. The CDR3 covers 16 residues. V was clipped by 2 bases and J by 3 bases; unmatched bases: 9. The CDR3 sequence: CASSQPRVGGDYGYTF. DNA for the CDR3: TGCGCCAGCAGCCAACCCCGCGTAGGGGGCGACTATGGCTACACCTTC.

The CDR3, as DNA: TGTGCCAGCAGTTTGGGGACAGGGGTTAGTAATGAGCAGTTCTTC. Its translation is CASSLGTGVSNEQFF. The chain couples TRBV12-3 or TRBV12-4 to TRBJ2-1; 10 nucleotides line up with TRBD1. Germline trimming cut 3 bases from V and 7 bases from J; bases unmatched to any gene: 6. CDR3 length: 15 residues.

This chain connects TRBV7-3 to TRBJ1-1; D gene uncertain. Germline V CDR1 and CDR2: SGHTA, FQGTGA. Trimming removed 5 bases from V and 6 bases from J, with 16 bases in between. The CDR3 contains 14 residues. The CDR3 coding sequence is TGTGCCAGCAGCACGGACCCAGTGAGCCCTGAAGCTTTCTTT. This translates into CASSTDPVSPEAFF.

The genes are TRBV3-1 and TRBJ2-1; D is unclear. V was cut by 1 base and J by 5 bases, with 9 bases left in between. The CDR3 is 14 residues long. The germline CDR1 and CDR2 sequences are LGHDT and YNNKEL (reference sequence). The CDR3 reads CASSQGLGNNEQFF. CDR3 in DNA: TGTGCCAGCAGCCAAGGGTTAGGGAACAATGAGCAGTTCTTC.

The V call is TRBV14, the J call TRBJ2-1; tentatively, D is TRBD2 (5 bases). CDR3 length equals 12 residues. The germline V and J ends were trimmed by 4 bases and 10 bases, with 11 bases remaining between them. The germline gives CDR1 SGHDN, CDR2 FVKESK. This chain's CDR3 is CASSRLALEQFF. CDR3 sequence (DNA): TGTGCCAGCAGCCGGCTAGCATTAGAGCAGTTCTTC.

The chain links TRBV28 to TRBJ2-5, with a weak D call TRBD1 (6 bases). The CDR3 runs 15 residues. The V and J ends lost 6 bases and 2 bases respectively, with 16 bases between them. CDR1 is MDHEN and CDR2 is SYDVKM in the germline V gene. CDR3 sequence (DNA): TGTGCCAGCAGCTCTTCGCCAGGGGTACAAGAGACCCAGTACTTC. Translated: CASSSSPGVQETQYF. Drawing the rest from reference TRBV28 and TRBJ2-5, the complete variable domain is DVKVTQSSRYLVKRTGEKVFLECVQDMDHENMFWYRQDPGLGLRLIYFSYDVKMKEKGDIPEGYSVSREKKERFSLILESASTNQTSMYLCASSSSPGVQETQYFGPGTRLLVL.

The J gene is TRBJ2-7, the V gene TRBV20-1, with no clear D. Between the trimmed V and J ends, which lost 0 bases and 6 bases, there was a span of 12 bases. Per germline, CDR1 DFQATT and CDR2 SNEGSKA (reference sequence). The CDR3 loop spans 13 amino acids. The DNA for the CDR3 is TGCAGTGCTAGAGAAGCTGAACTCGGCGAGCAGTACTTC. It yields the protein CSAREAELGEQYF.

The rearrangement uses TRBV7-8 and TRBJ2-5, with unresolved D. There are 15 residues in the CDR3. With 2 bases removed from V and 2 bases from J, the gap between germline ends came to 12 bases. From germline, CDR1 is SGHVS and CDR2 FQNEAQ. Here the CDR3 reads CASSLNLRLQETQYF. CDR3 in DNA: TGTGCCAGCAGCTTAAACCTGAGGTTACAAGAGACCCAGTACTTC.

This chain joins TRBV27 and TRBJ2-7; D is unclear. The length of the CDR3 is 12 residues. Trimming cost V 8 bases and J 0 bases, with 8 bases left between them. Germline V CDR1 and CDR2: MNHEY, SMNVEV (reference sequence). CDR3 DNA: TGTGCCAGCGTTGGCAGCTCCTACGAGCAGTACTTC. It is translated as CASVGSSYEQYF.

The genes are TRBV27 and TRBJ1-4; 10 positions agree with TRBD1. The length of the CDR3 is 15 residues. The germline V gene encodes CDR1 MNHEY and CDR2 SMNVEV (reference sequence). Losses at the gene ends were 5 bases for V and 8 bases for J; bases not matched to a gene: 8. In DNA, the CDR3 is TGTGCCAGCAGTGCACCGGGACAGGGGTTCGAAAAACTGTTTTTT. Residues: CASSAPGQGFEKLFF.

The rearrangement links TRBV9 to TRBJ2-1, with TRBD2 matching 11 bases. The CDR3 runs to 16 residues. Trimming removed 0 bases from V and 2 bases from J; junction bases left unmatched: 1. CDR1 and CDR2 (germline): SGDLS, YYNGEE. In DNA form, the CDR3 reads TGTGCCAGCAGCGTAGCACTAGCGGGAGCCTACAATGAGCAGTTCTTC. Amino acids: CASSVALAGAYNEQFF.

The chain couples TRBV28 to TRBJ2-1, with 11 nucleotides matching TRBD2. Germline lookup yields CDR1 MDHEN and CDR2 SYDVKM. The V segment lost 5 bases and the J segment 4 bases; nucleotides outside the gene matches: 4. This CDR3 region has 15 residues. This CDR3 reads CASSPRLAGYNEQFF. The CDR3 nucleotides are TGTGCCAGCAGTCCCAGACTAGCGGGGTACAATGAGCAGTTCTTC.

The chain has TRBV7-9 and TRBJ2-3, with D possibly TRBD2 on 5 matching bases. Germline lookup yields CDR1 SEHNR and CDR2 FQNEAQ (reference sequence). The CDR3 loop spans 13 amino acids. V gave up 7 bases and J gave up 2 bases, with 10 bases separating them. This CDR3 is CASTSGPTDTQYF. CDR3 nucleotide sequence: TGTGCCAGCACCAGCGGCCCCACAGATACGCAGTATTTT. Variable domain in full (rest from reference TRBV7-9 and TRBJ2-3): DTGVSQNPRHKITKRGQNVTFRCDPISEHNRLYWYRQTLGQGPEFLTYFQNEAQLEKSRLLSDRFSAERPKGSFSTLEIQRTEQGDSAMYLCASTSGPTDTQYFGPGTRLTVL.

The chain employs TRBV30 and TRBJ2-7; D is ambiguous. The V and J ends lost 0 bases and 3 bases respectively, with 9 bases between them. Germline CDR1 and CDR2: GTSNPN and SVGIG (reference sequence). The CDR3 extends over 13 amino acids. The CDR3, as DNA: TGTGCCTGGAGTGTACAAGAGAGCTACGAGCAGTACTTC. Translating it yields CAWSVQESYEQYF.

This rearrangement joins TRBV27 to TRBJ1-1; D not certain. This CDR3 spans 15 amino acids. In germline, CDR1 is MNHEY, CDR2 SMNVEV (reference sequence). The ends were cut back, 2 bases at V and 0 bases at J, with 10 bases in the middle. The CDR3 coding sequence is TGTGCCAGCAGTTTAAATCACCCGATGAACACTGAAGCTTTCTTT. Its protein is CASSLNHPMNTEAFF.

V and J are TRBV28 and TRBJ2-5; 15 positions match TRBD2. CDR1 MDHEN and CDR2 SYDVKM come from the germline V gene. V shed 5 bases and J 5 bases; nucleotides not matched to a gene: 6. The CDR3 is 16 amino acids. CDR3 sequence (DNA): TGTGCCAGCAGTATAGGACTAGCGGGGGGGCTCGAGACCCAGTACTTC. Translated, it gives CASSIGLAGGLETQYF. Full variable domain (rest looked up from reference TRBV28 and TRBJ2-5): DVKVTQSSRYLVKRTGEKVFLECVQDMDHENMFWYRQDPGLGLRLIYFSYDVKMKEKGDIPEGYSVSREKKERFSLILESASTNQTSMYLCASSIGLAGGLETQYFGPGTRLLVL.

The rearrangement joins TRBV19 to TRBJ2-1; tentatively, D is TRBD2 (7 bases). Deletions cut 1 base from V and 0 bases from J, with 13 bases between. The CDR3 has 17 residues. Looked up from germline, CDR1 is LNHDA and CDR2 is SQIVND (reference sequence). CDR3 loop: CASSIGEAGASYNEQFF. Written as DNA, the CDR3 is TGTGCCAGTAGTATAGGTGAGGCGGGGGCCTCCTACAATGAGCAGTTCTTC. Variable domain in full (rest from reference TRBV19 and TRBJ2-1): DGGITQSPKYLFRKEGQNVTLSCEQNLNHDAMYWYRQDPGQGLRLIYYSQIVNDFQKGDIAEGYSVSREKKESFPLTVTSAQKNPTAFYLCASSIGEAGASYNEQFFGPGTRLTVL.

The chain couples TRBV2 to TRBJ2-7; possibly TRBD2 for D (6 bases). Trimming shortened V by 3 bases and J by 6 bases, and 21 bases separated the two germline ends. The germline V gene has CDR1 SNHLY and CDR2 FYNNEI. This CDR3 region has 16 residues. CDR3 sequence reads: CASSEFTPGLVGEQYF. The DNA for the CDR3 is TGTGCCAGCAGTGAGTTTACGCCGGGACTGGTAGGCGAGCAGTACTTC.

The chain uses TRBV7-9 and TRBJ1-6; weak D call: TRBD1 (5 bases). Germline V gives CDR1 SEHNR, CDR2 FQNEAQ (reference sequence). Trimming left V 7 bases short and J 9 bases short, with 19 bases between. The CDR3 covers 15 residues. In DNA form, the CDR3 reads TGTGCCAGCAACGTGGACAATTTAGGATTTTCACCCCTCCACTTT. It yields the protein CASNVDNLGFSPLHF.

V is TRBV27 and J is TRBJ2-7; 7 bases align to TRBD1. Trimming removed 8 bases from V and 5 bases from J; junction bases left unmatched: 15. This CDR3 region has 15 residues. Germline CDR1 MNHEY, CDR2 SMNVEV (reference sequence). The DNA for the CDR3 is TGTGCCAGCGGATTGGGACAGCCCTTCGCGGACGAGCAGTACTTC. Protein: CASGLGQPFADEQYF.

The chain joins TRBV7-9 to TRBJ1-1; D is undetermined. With 3 bases removed from V and 0 bases from J, the gap between germline ends came to 5 bases. CDR3 length: 13 residues. Germline values: CDR1 SEHNR, CDR2 FQNEAQ (reference sequence). The CDR3 is CASSFELNTEAFF. CDR3 nucleotides: TGTGCCAGCAGCTTCGAACTGAACACTGAAGCTTTCTTT.

The chain carries TRBV21-1 and TRBJ2-1; the D segment call TRBD1 is taken from the table without a DNA check. TRBV21-1 is labeled a pseudogene. This CDR3 comprises 17 residues. In DNA, the CDR3 is TGTGCCAGCAGCAAAGCCCTAACAGGGAGAATCGATGGTGAGCAGTTCTTC. Translation gives CASSKALTGRIDGEQFF.